This T cell receptor (beta chain) was found in a study of cytomegalovirus exposure and HLA in healthy donors. Study results and limitations: A list of about 180 TCR beta chains associated with cytomegalovirus was given. For TCR beta chains, V- and J-gene trimming was later linked to a missense DCLRE1C variant. In vitro confirmation showed a few CMV-associated chains to be CMV antigen specific.

Comment on this clone: The antigen is undetermined.

60 Vbeta and 13 Jbeta primers were used in PCR. Sequencing used immunoSEQ multiplex PCR; TCRdb keeps in-frame clones, though not all of them. The repertoire includes some 100,000 clones, around three quarters of them detected once, and more than 3% sits in the top ten. This clonotype originated in a woman aged 45 to 65 in good health and CMV-seropositive. Sequencing was carried out using PBMCs.

CDR3 amino acids: CSVGGWGLTDEQYF. DNA for the CDR3: TGCAGCGTTGGAGGGTGGGGACTAACGGACGAGCAGTACTTC. The chain is built from TRBV29-1 and TRBJ2-7; 7 bases line up with TRBD2. Trimming cost V 4 bases and J 5 bases; bases outside gene matches: 11. CDR3 size: 14 residues. CDR1 SQVTM and CDR2 ANQGSEA come from the germline V gene.